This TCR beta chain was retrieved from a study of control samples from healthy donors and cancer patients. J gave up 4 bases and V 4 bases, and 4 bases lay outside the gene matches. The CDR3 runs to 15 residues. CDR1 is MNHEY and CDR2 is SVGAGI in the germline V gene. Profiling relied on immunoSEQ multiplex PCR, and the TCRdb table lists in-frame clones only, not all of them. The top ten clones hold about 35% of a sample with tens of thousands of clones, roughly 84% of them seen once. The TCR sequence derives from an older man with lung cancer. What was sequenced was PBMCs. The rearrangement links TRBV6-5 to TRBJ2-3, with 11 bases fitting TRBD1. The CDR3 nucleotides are TGTGCCAGCAGTTCCACGGGACAGGGGGCAGATACGCAGTATTTT. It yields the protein CASSSTGQGADTQYF.